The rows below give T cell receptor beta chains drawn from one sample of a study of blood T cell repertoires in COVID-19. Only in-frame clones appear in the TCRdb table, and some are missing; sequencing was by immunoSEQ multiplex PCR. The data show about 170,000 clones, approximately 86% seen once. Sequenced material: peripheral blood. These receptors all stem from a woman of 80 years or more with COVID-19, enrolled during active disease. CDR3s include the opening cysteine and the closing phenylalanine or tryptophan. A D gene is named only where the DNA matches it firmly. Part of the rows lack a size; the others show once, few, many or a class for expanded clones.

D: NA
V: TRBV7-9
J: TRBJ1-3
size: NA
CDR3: CASSEYEGRQDF
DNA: TGTGCCAGCAGCGAGTACGAGGGGAGGCAAGATTTT

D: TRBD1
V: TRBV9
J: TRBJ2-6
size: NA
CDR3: CASSVDRGFSGANVLTF
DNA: TGTGCCAGCAGCGTAGACAGGGGTTTCTCTGGGGCCAACGTCCTGACTTTC

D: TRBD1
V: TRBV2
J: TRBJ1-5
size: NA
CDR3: CASQGQARSQPQHF
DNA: TGTGCCAGCCAAGGACAGGCGAGAAGTCAGCCCCAGCATTTT

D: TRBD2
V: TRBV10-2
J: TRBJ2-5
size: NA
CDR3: CASTSGGKETQYF
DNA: TGCGCCAGCACCAGCGGGGGCAAAGAGACCCAGTACTTC

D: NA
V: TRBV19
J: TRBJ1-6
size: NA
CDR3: CASSDLGRAGNSPLHF
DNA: TGTGCCAGTAGTGACCTTGGGAGGGCAGGTAATTCACCCCTCCACTTT

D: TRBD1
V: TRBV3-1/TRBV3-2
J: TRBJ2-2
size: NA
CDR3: CASSPGTGGDGELFF
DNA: TGTGCCAGCAGCCCCGGGACAGGGGGCGACGGGGAGCTGTTTTTT

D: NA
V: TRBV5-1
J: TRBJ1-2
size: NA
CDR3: CASSLGMGPLIGYTF
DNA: TGCGCCAGCAGCTTGGGAATGGGCCCCCTAATTGGCTACACCTTC

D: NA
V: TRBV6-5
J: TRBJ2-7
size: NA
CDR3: CASSRDSLSSYEQYF
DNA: TGTGCCAGCAGCCGCGACAGCCTGAGCTCCTACGAGCAGTACTTC

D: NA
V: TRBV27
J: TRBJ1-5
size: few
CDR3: CASSPYSGVTKNQPQHF
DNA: TGTGCCAGCAGCCCTTACTCGGGGGTGACTAAAAATCAGCCCCAGCATTTT

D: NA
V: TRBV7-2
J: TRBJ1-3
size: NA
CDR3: CASSSNGQWSQNTIYF
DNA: TGTGCCAGCAGCTCAAACGGACAATGGAGTCAAAACACCATATATTTT

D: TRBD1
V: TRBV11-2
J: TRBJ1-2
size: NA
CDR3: CASSSGQIRNYGYTF
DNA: TGTGCCAGCTCCTCGGGACAGATCCGAAACTATGGCTACACCTTC

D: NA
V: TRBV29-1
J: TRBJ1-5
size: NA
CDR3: CSGAAGVNQPQHF
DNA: TGCAGCGGAGCGGCAGGAGTTAATCAGCCCCAGCATTTT

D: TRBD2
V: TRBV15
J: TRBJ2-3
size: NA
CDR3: CATSRPGGGLTDTQYF
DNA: TGTGCCACCAGCAGGCCCGGGGGGGGCTTAACAGATACGCAGTATTTT

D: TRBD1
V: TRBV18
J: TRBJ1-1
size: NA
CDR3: CASSLTGARDTEAFF
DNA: TGTGCCAGCTCACTTACAGGGGCGCGGGACACTGAAGCTTTCTTT

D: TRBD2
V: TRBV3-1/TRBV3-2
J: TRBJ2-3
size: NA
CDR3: CASSPGGGTFGTQYF
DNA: TGTGCCAGCAGCCCCGGGGGGGGGACTTTTGGTACGCAGTATTTT

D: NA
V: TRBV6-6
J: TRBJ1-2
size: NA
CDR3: CASRPGPTANYGYTF
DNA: TGTGCCAGCAGGCCAGGGCCGACTGCAAACTATGGCTACACCTTC

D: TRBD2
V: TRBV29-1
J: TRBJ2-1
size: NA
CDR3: CSVGPQGTSGRADEQFF
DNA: TGCAGCGTTGGCCCACAGGGGACTAGCGGGAGGGCCGATGAGCAGTTCTTC

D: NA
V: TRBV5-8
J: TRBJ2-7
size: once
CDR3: CASSPPYSSVYEQYF
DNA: TGTGCCAGCAGCCCCCCTTATTCTTCTGTCTACGAGCAGTACTTC

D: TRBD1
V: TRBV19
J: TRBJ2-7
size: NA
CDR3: CASCETGDYEQYF
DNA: TGTGCCAGTTGTGAGACAGGGGATTACGAGCAGTACTTC

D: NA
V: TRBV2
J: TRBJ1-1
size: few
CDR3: CASSGDTPGTEAFF
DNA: TGTGCCAGCAGTGGGGACACCCCTGGGACTGAAGCTTTCTTT

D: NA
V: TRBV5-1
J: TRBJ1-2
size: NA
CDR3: CASSPGDLPSNYGYTF
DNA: TGCGCCAGCAGCCCCGGGGATCTTCCCTCTAACTATGGCTACACCTTC

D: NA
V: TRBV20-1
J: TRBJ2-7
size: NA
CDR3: CSTTESYEQYF
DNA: TGCAGTACGACAGAGTCCTACGAGCAGTACTTC

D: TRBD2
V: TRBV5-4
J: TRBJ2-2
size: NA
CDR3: CASSLSGGDGTGELFF
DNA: TGTGCCAGCAGCCTTAGCGGGGGGGACGGCACCGGGGAGCTGTTTTTT

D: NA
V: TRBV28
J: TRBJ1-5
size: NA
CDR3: CAIGGNNQPQHF
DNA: TGTGCTATCGGGGGGAATAATCAGCCCCAGCATTTT

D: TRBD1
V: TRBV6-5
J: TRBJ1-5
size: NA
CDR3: CASRQGVIQIQPQHF
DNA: TGTGCCAGCAGACAGGGGGTCATTCAGATTCAGCCCCAGCATTTT

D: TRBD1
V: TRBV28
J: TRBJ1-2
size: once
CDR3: CASLQGAGYGYTF
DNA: TGTGCCAGTCTACAGGGGGCAGGGTATGGCTACACCTTC

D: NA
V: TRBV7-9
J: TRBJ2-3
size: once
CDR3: CASSLGPAGDTQYF
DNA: TGTGCCAGCAGCTTAGGTCCGGCAGGGGATACGCAGTATTTT

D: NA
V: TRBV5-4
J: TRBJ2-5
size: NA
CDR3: CASSPRVQETQYF
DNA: TGTGCCAGCAGCCCCCGGGTGCAAGAGACCCAGTACTTC

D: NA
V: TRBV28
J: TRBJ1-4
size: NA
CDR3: CASPYTVNEKLFF
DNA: TGTGCCAGCCCATACACAGTTAATGAAAAACTGTTTTTT

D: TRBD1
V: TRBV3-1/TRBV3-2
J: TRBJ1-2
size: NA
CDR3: CASSQDSGQGLYGYTF
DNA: TGTGCCAGCAGCCAAGACTCAGGACAGGGACTCTATGGCTACACCTTC

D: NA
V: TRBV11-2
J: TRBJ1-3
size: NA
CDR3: CATETGLSGNTIYF
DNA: TGTGCCACCGAGACAGGTCTCTCTGGAAACACCATATATTTT

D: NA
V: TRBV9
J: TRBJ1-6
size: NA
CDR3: CASSGGLGRSYNSPLHF
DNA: TGTGCCAGCAGCGGCGGGCTCGGACGGAGCTATAATTCACCCCTCCACTTT

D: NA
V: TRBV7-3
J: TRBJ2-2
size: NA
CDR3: CASSPREGELFF
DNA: TGTGCCAGCAGCCCACGGGAGGGGGAGCTGTTTTTT

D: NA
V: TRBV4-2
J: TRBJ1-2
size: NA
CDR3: CASSRDTNYGYTF
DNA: TGTGCCAGCAGCCGGGACACCAACTATGGCTACACCTTC

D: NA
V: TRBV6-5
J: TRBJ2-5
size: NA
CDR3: CASSYSSRRDRIYF
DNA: TGTGCCAGCAGTTACTCTTCAAGGCGGGACCGCATCTACTTC

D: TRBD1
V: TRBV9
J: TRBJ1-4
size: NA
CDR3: CASSPDRGATNEKLFF
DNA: TGTGCCAGCAGCCCGGACAGGGGCGCAACTAATGAAAAACTGTTTTTT

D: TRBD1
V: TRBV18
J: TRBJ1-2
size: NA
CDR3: CASSSDRAGYTF
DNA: TGTGCCAGCTCATCAGACAGGGCTGGCTACACCTTC

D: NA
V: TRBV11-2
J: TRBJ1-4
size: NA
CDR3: CASSLAQGAGNEKLFF
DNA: TGTGCCAGCAGCTTAGCTCAAGGGGCAGGGAATGAAAAACTGTTTTTT

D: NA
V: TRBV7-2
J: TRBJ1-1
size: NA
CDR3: CASSFIGHLLKAFF
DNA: TGTGCCAGCAGCTTCATTGGACACCTCCTGAAAGCTTTCTTT

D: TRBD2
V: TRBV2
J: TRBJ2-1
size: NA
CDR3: CASSGLAGGRSYEQFF
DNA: TGTGCCAGCAGTGGACTAGCGGGGGGCCGGAGTTATGAGCAGTTCTTC

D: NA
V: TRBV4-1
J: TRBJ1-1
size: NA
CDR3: CASSQDSGIDGTEAFF
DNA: TGCGCCAGCAGCCAAGATTCGGGGATCGATGGCACTGAAGCTTTCTTT

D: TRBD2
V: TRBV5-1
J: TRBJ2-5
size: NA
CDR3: CASSSLPPSAGGETQYF
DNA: TGCGCCAGCAGCTCCCTACCCCCTTCGGCGGGGGGCGAGACCCAGTACTTC

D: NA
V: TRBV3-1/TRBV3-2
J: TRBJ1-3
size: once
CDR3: CASSLRDSGNTIYF
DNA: TGTGCCAGCAGCCTCCGGGACTCTGGAAACACCATATATTTT

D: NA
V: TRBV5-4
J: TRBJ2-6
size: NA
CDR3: CASSLQMGAGANVLTF
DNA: TGTGCCAGCAGCCTTCAGATGGGAGCTGGGGCCAACGTCCTGACTTTC

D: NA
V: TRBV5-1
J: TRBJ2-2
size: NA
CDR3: CASSRQAGRASAGELFF
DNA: TGCGCCAGCAGCAGACAGGCAGGGAGGGCGTCGGCCGGGGAGCTGTTTTTT

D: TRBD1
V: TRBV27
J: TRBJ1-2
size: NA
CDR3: CASSPTGPQYGYTF
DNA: TGTGCCAGCAGTCCGACAGGGCCTCAATATGGCTACACCTTC

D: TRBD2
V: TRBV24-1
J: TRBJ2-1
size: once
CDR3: CATSDLASGTAYNEQFF
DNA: TGTGCCACCAGTGATCTGGCTAGCGGGACGGCCTACAATGAGCAGTTCTTC

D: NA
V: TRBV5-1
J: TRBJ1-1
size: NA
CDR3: CASSWDGGEAFF
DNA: TGCGCCAGCAGCTGGGATGGGGGCGAGGCTTTCTTT

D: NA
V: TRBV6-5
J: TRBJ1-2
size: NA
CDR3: CASTTGSGVYGYTF
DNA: TGTGCCAGCACGACAGGTTCAGGAGTCTATGGCTACACCTTC

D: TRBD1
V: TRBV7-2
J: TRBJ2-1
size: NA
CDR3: CASSLGEGQGYNEQFF
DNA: TGTGCCAGCAGCTTAGGGGAAGGACAGGGCTACAATGAGCAGTTCTTC

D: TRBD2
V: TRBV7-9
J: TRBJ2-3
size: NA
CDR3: CASSYSAGGPAF
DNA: TGTGCCAGCAGCTACAGCGCGGGAGGCCCGGCCTTT

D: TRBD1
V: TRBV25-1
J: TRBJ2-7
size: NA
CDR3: CASTTGGSYEQYF
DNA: TGTGCCAGCACTACAGGGGGTTCATACGAGCAGTACTTC

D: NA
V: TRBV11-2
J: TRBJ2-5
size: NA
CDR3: CASSLWWRGQETQYF
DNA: TGTGCCAGCAGCTTGTGGTGGCGGGGCCAAGAGACCCAGTACTTC

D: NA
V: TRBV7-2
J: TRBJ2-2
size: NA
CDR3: CASSSGASETGELFF
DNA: TGTGCCAGCAGCTCCGGGGCTAGCGAGACCGGGGAGCTGTTTTTT

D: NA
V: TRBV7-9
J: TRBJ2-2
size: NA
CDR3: CASSSLDSTGELFF
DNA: TGTGCCAGCAGCTCCCTCGACAGCACCGGGGAGCTGTTTTTT

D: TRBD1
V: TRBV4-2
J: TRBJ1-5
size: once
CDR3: CASSQVQGGNQPQHF
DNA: TGTGCCAGCAGCCAAGTGCAGGGGGGCAATCAGCCCCAGCATTTT